The T cell receptor beta chain under discussion was sequenced for a study of blood T cell repertoires in COVID-19. Repertoires were generated with immunoSEQ multiplex PCR, while TCRdb's copy carries only in-frame clones and drops some. The sample records some 33,000 clones, 70% to 90% being singletons. Germline-derived CDR1 and CDR2 are MGHRA and YSYEKL. J lost 0 bases, V lost 4 bases, and 2 bases had no gene match. CDR3 length: 14 amino acids. This clonotype was obtained from a human donor in a cohort sampled during active COVID-19. The source material was peripheral blood. The genes are TRBV4-1 and TRBJ1-1; TRBD1 agrees at 7 bases. The CDR3 spells CASSLGQVNTEAFF. CDR3 coding DNA: TGCGCCAGCAGCCTCGGACAGGTGAACACTGAAGCTTTCTTT.